The 23 T cell receptor beta chains below all came from one sample that was sequenced in a study of blood T cell repertoires in COVID-19. Profiled with immunoSEQ multiplex PCR; TCRdb holds only in-frame clones, not every one. The sample has some 200,000 clones, roughly 89% seen once; the top ten hold approximately 13%. What was sequenced was peripheral blood. All receptors come from an older woman with COVID-19, enrolled during active disease.

J is TRBJ1-2 and V is TRBV10-3, with TRBD1 matching 9 bases. Trimming cost V 2 bases and J 5 bases; bases outside gene matches: 0. The CDR3 consists of 13 residues. Per germline, CDR1 ENHRY and CDR2 SYGVKD. CDR3 region: CAISEDRGYGYTF. The CDR3 DNA sequence: TGTGCCATCAGTGAGGACAGGGGGTATGGCTACACCTTC.

This clone was seen at least ten times. The chain carries TRBV5-5 and TRBJ1-2; 8 nucleotides line up with TRBD1. Germline V gene data show CDR1 as SGHKS and CDR2 as YYEKEE (reference sequence). The ends lost 4 bases at V and 2 bases at J; junction bases unmatched: 4. CDR3 length: 14 amino acids. CDR3 amino acids: CASSVGQANYGYTF. CDR3 DNA: TGTGCCAGCAGCGTGGGACAGGCGAACTATGGCTACACCTTC.

The chain recombines TRBV28 with TRBJ2-3, with D tentatively TRBD2 (6 bases). CDR3 length: 14 amino acids. Trimming removed 7 bases from V and 0 bases from J, with 11 bases in between. The germline gives CDR1 MDHEN, CDR2 SYDVKM. The CDR3: CASTAGSSTDTQYF. The CDR3 DNA reads as TGTGCCAGCACAGCGGGCTCGAGCACAGATACGCAGTATTTT.

The chain combines TRBV4-1 with TRBJ2-1, with 7 bases matching TRBD1. This CDR3 contains 15 residues. Germline values: CDR1 MGHRA, CDR2 YSYEKL. V trimming: 4 bases; J trimming: 8 bases; junction bases outside the gene matches: 11. For the CDR3, the DNA is TGCGCCAGCAGCCCCCAACCATACGACAGGGATGAGCAGTTCTTC. Encoded protein: CASSPQPYDRDEQFF.

This clone was seen just once. The CDR3 sequence: CASSRLPDRGTPPLHF. Here the CDR3 DNA reads TGTGCCAGCAGTCGACTACCGGACAGGGGAACGCCACCCCTCCACTTT. The J gene is TRBJ1-6, the V gene TRBV6-6; 9 bases match TRBD1. V shed 5 bases and J 11 bases; nucleotides not matched to a gene: 13. The germline gives CDR1 MNHNY, CDR2 SVGAGI (reference sequence). This CDR3 has 16 amino acids.

This clone was seen a handful of times. The V and J genes are TRBV7-9 and TRBJ1-5; D possibly corresponds to TRBD1 (5 bases). In germline, CDR1 is SEHNR, CDR2 FQNEAQ (reference sequence). Trimming took off 2 bases at V and 6 bases at J, with 17 bases between the two ends. CDR3 size: 16 residues. The CDR3 region has the DNA TGTGCCAGCAGCTTATCGGTGACGACAGTCACTCAGCCCCAGCATTTT. As protein: CASSLSVTTVTQPQHF.

The rearrangement uses TRBV6-5 and TRBJ2-7, with D possibly being TRBD1 (6 bases). The CDR3 runs to 16 residues. The germline V gene has CDR1 MNHEY and CDR2 SVGAGI. V dropped 4 bases and J dropped 0 bases, with 16 bases sitting between them. CDR3 residues: CASSSKLGASSYEQYF. Here the CDR3 DNA reads TGTGCCAGCAGTTCTAAGCTGGGGGCTAGCTCCTACGAGCAGTACTTC.

This chain joins TRBV7-9 and TRBJ2-1; D tentatively reads TRBD1 or TRBD2 (5 bases each). CDR3 length: 15 amino acids. V was clipped by 7 bases and J by 3 bases, with 16 bases between them. CDR1 is SEHNR, CDR2 FQNEAQ, per germline (reference sequence). DNA of the CDR3: TGTGCCAGCACGGGATTAGCAGGGAACTACAATGAGCAGTTCTTC. As protein: CASTGLAGNYNEQFF.

The chain recombines TRBV7-9 with TRBJ1-5, with D possibly TRBD1 on 5 matching bases. Germline CDR1 is SEHNR and CDR2 is FQNEAQ (reference sequence). The CDR3 covers 17 residues. Trimming took off 5 bases at V and 4 bases at J, with 21 bases between the two ends. The CDR3 here is CASSPGVVTEINQPQHF. The CDR3 bases are TGTGCCAGCAGCCCGGGGGTTGTGACGGAGATTAATCAGCCCCAGCATTTT.

The V and J genes are TRBV28 and TRBJ1-4; 8 nucleotides agree with TRBD1. Germline V CDR1 and CDR2: MDHEN, SYDVKM. The V gene end was trimmed by 6 bases and the J gene end by 8 bases; junction bases not matched to a gene: 8. This CDR3 contains 14 residues. In DNA, the CDR3 is TGTGCCAGCAGCCCGGACAGGGTAGGCGAAAAACTGTTTTTT. Translating gives CASSPDRVGEKLFF.

The chain is built from TRBV6-5 and TRBJ2-7; tentative D call: TRBD2 (5 bases). The V gene lost 7 bases and the J gene lost 0 bases, with 16 bases spanning the gap. The CDR3 is 15 residues long. The germline CDR1 and CDR2 sequences are MNHEY and SVGAGI. The CDR3 DNA is TGTGCCAGCAAAGGAAGAGGGAGTTTCTCCTACGAGCAGTACTTC. Protein: CASKGRGSFSYEQYF.

Notes on this clone: This sample also contains other DNA sequences that code for the same CDR3. The chain carries TRBV12-3 or TRBV12-4 and TRBJ1-5; 9 bases map to TRBD1. This CDR3 is 13 amino acids long. Trimming at V came to 5 bases and at J to 7 bases, leaving 3 bases not matched to a gene. The CDR3 DNA is TGTGCCAGCAGTCTAACAGGGGGCCAGCCCCAGCATTTT. Its translation: CASSLTGGQPQHF.

This chain connects TRBV14 to TRBJ2-3; 8 bases align to TRBD1. This CDR3 has 16 residues. CDR1 SGHDN and CDR2 FVKESK come from the germline V gene. With V trimmed by 4 bases and J by 3 bases, 9 bases remained unmatched. CDR3 coding DNA: TGTGCCAGCAGCCTCCGGACAGGGCAATGGACAGATACGCAGTATTTT. It specifies CASSLRTGQWTDTQYF.

V is TRBV7-2 and J is TRBJ2-7; 9 bases fit TRBD1. CDR1 and CDR2 from the germline V gene are SGHTA and FQGNSA. J gave up 3 bases and V 2 bases, and 5 bases lay outside the gene matches. The CDR3 spans 15 residues. The CDR3 here is CASSLSGTGFYEQYF. In nucleotides, the CDR3 is TGTGCCAGCAGCTTATCCGGGACAGGGTTCTACGAGCAGTACTTC.

The chain joins TRBV9 to TRBJ2-6; weak D call: TRBD1 (6 bases). Germline V lookup: CDR1 SGDLS, CDR2 YYNGEE. The CDR3 totals 16 residues. Trimming removed 3 bases from V and 3 bases from J, with 13 bases in between. The CDR3 spells CASSARSGVGANVLTF. CDR3 nucleotide sequence: TGTGCCAGCAGCGCACGGTCAGGGGTTGGGGCCAACGTCCTGACTTTC. The whole variable domain, remainder taken from reference TRBV9 and TRBJ2-6, is DSGVTQTPKHLITATGQRVTLRCSPRSGDLSVYWYQQSLDQGLQFLIQYYNGEERAKGNILERFSAQQFPDLHSELNLSSLELGDSALYFCASSARSGVGANVLTFGAGSRLTVL.

V and J are TRBV23-1 and TRBJ2-1; D not resolved. TRBV23-1 carries the ORF label, with uncertain function. Trimming left V 6 bases short and J 9 bases short, with 21 bases between. This CDR3 comprises 15 residues. In DNA, the CDR3 is TGCGCCAGCAGACCCCCCGGTGCTCTTTCTACTGAGCAGTTCTTC. As protein: CASRPPGALSTEQFF.

The chain carries TRBV5-1 and TRBJ2-1, with D maybe TRBD1 (6 bases). Germline V gene data show CDR1 as SGHRS and CDR2 as YFSETQ. V was cut by 4 bases and J by 1 base, with 15 bases left in between. The CDR3 is 16 amino acids. CDR3 DNA sequence: TGCGCCAGCAGCCCGGGCACAGGGCGATCCTACAATGAGCAGTTCTTC. This gives the protein CASSPGTGRSYNEQFF.

The chain uses TRBV6-6 and TRBJ2-2; D uncertain. V was pared by 7 bases and J by 2 bases, with 8 bases between. Germline V CDR1 and CDR2: MNHNY, SVGAGI (reference sequence). The length of the CDR3 is 13 residues. The CDR3 spells CASTILNTGELFF. The CDR3 nucleotides are TGTGCCAGCACTATACTTAACACCGGGGAGCTGTTTTTT.

This clone was picked up many times. J is TRBJ1-1 and V is TRBV18; D is ambiguous. The CDR3 sequence is 16 residues long. Germline CDR1 KGHSH, CDR2 LQKENI. Trimming stripped 1 base from V and 4 bases from J, with 16 bases between. CDR3 in amino acids: CASSPLPRVGITEAFF. The CDR3 DNA follows: TGTGCCAGCTCACCACTTCCGAGGGTTGGGATCACTGAAGCTTTCTTT.

The chain recombines TRBV28 with TRBJ2-7; 9 positions agree with TRBD1. The V and J ends lost 6 bases and 5 bases, in that order; junction bases with no gene match: 11. Germline loops: CDR1 MDHEN, CDR2 SYDVKM. The CDR3 consists of 15 residues. The CDR3 DNA follows: TGTGCCAGCAGCCGCCGGGACAGGGTATACAACGAGCAGTACTTC. Its protein product is CASSRRDRVYNEQYF. The whole variable domain, remainder taken from reference TRBV28 and TRBJ2-7, is DVKVTQSSRYLVKRTGEKVFLECVQDMDHENMFWYRQDPGLGLRLIYFSYDVKMKEKGDIPEGYSVSREKKERFSLILESASTNQTSMYLCASSRRDRVYNEQYFGPGTRLTVT.

In this sample, this clone turned up a few times. This chain uses TRBV9 with TRBJ1-5; no definite D call. Germline V CDR1 and CDR2: SGDLS, YYNGEE. V was cut by 0 bases and J by 0 bases, with 7 bases left in between. The CDR3 loop spans 15 amino acids. CDR3 sequence: CASSVGRDSNQPQHF. CDR3 in DNA: TGTGCCAGCAGCGTAGGACGGGATAGCAATCAGCCCCAGCATTTT.

This clone came up once. V gene TRBV11-2 combines with J gene TRBJ2-7; 8 bases are shared with TRBD1. The CDR3 is 15 amino acids. Germline CDR1 is SGHAT and CDR2 is FQNNGV. V lost 8 bases and J lost 1; bases outside the gene matches: 10. The CDR3: CASQKNRGESYEQYF. In DNA, the CDR3 is TGTGCCAGCCAGAAGAACAGGGGGGAATCCTACGAGCAGTACTTC.

Only one count was recorded for this clone. In DNA, the CDR3 is TGTGCCAGCAGCTTGGTCCAGGGGGTATACTACGAGCAGTACTTC. This codes for CASSLVQGVYYEQYF. The chain is built from TRBV5-5 and TRBJ2-7, with 7 nucleotides matching TRBD1. Looked up from germline, CDR1 is SGHKS and CDR2 is YYEKEE (reference sequence). This CDR3 has 15 amino acids. J was trimmed by 3 bases and V by 0 bases; bases with no gene match: 6.